These 16 T cell receptor beta chains share one sample of origin, sequenced in a study of blood T cell repertoires in COVID-19. TCRdb's copy holds only in-frame clones and misses some; the assay was immunoSEQ multiplex PCR. The sample includes under 60,000 clones, 75% to 95% seen only once; the top ten take around 6.9%. Source material: peripheral blood. The receptors shown here come from a man between 50 and 59 years old with active COVID-19.

The chain joins TRBV11-2 to TRBJ2-5, with D perhaps matching TRBD2 (6 bases). The CDR3 has 18 residues. Per the germline V gene, CDR1 is SGHAT and CDR2 is FQNNGV. Trimming left V 0 bases short and J 3 bases short, with 20 bases between. DNA of the CDR3: TGTGCCAGCAGCTTAGAACCCCCGTGGGGGGAGTCGAAAGAGACCCAGTACTTC. Protein sequence: CASSLEPPWGESKETQYF. Full variable domain (rest looked up from reference TRBV11-2 and TRBJ2-5): EAGVAQSPRYKIIEKRQSVAFWCNPISGHATLYWYQQILGQGPKLLIQFQNNGVVDDSQLPKDRFSAERLKGVDSTLKIQPAKLEDSAVYLCASSLEPPWGESKETQYFGPGTRLLVL.

The chain links TRBV3-1 (or the pseudogene TRBV3-2) to TRBJ2-7; D not resolved. The CDR3 spans 11 residues. CDR1 and CDR2 from the germline V gene are LGHDT and YNNKEL (reference sequence). V lost 4 bases to trimming and J lost 5 bases, with 6 bases between them. This CDR3 reads CASSLVDEQYF. The CDR3 DNA sequence: TGTGCCAGCAGCCTAGTGGACGAGCAGTACTTC.

J is TRBJ1-6 and V is TRBV28; D is ambiguous. V was trimmed by 2 bases and J by 7 bases, leaving 9 bases between them. The germline gives CDR1 MDHEN, CDR2 SYDVKM. This CDR3 is built from 14 residues. CDR3 nucleotides: TGTGCCAGCAGTTTACGCGCGGTGAATTCACCCCTCCACTTT. Its translation is CASSLRAVNSPLHF.

The rearrangement uses TRBV6-6 and TRBJ2-3, with a possible D match to TRBD2 (5 bases). CDR3 length: 12 residues. V was clipped by 8 bases and J by 4 bases, with 10 bases between them. Germline CDR1 reads MNHNY; CDR2 reads SVGAGI (reference sequence). As DNA, the CDR3 is TGTGCCAGCGGGAGAAACGCAGATACGCAGTATTTT. Its translation: CASGRNADTQYF.

The chain couples TRBV5-8 to TRBJ2-2; tentative D call: TRBD2 (6 bases). The CDR3 is made up of 17 amino acids. V lost 1 base to trimming and J lost 3 bases, with 16 bases between them. Germline CDR1 is SGHTS and CDR2 is YDEGEE. The chain's CDR3 is CASSLTALARHTGELFF. Here the CDR3 DNA reads TGTGCCAGCAGCTTGACCGCGCTAGCGAGGCACACCGGGGAGCTGTTTTTT.

This chain links TRBV29-1 with TRBJ2-3, with a possible D match to TRBD2 (5 bases). This CDR3 region has 14 residues. V dropped 4 bases and J dropped 2 bases, with 13 bases sitting between them. The germline CDR1 and CDR2 sequences are SQVTM and ANQGSEA. The CDR3 DNA reads as TGCAGCGTTGGTCCTGGACTCCACACAGATACGCAGTATTTT. As protein: CSVGPGLHTDTQYF.

The chain recombines TRBV7-9 with TRBJ1-4; D call uncertain. This CDR3 spans 14 amino acids. V lost 1 base and J 5 bases, leaving 8 bases between the germline ends. Germline CDR1 SEHNR, CDR2 FQNEAQ (reference sequence). The CDR3 region is CASSLVTENEKLFF. As DNA, the CDR3 is TGTGCCAGCAGCTTAGTTACAGAGAATGAAAAACTGTTTTTT.

This chain connects TRBV6-6 to TRBJ2-5; D call uncertain. Germline V gene sequence: CDR1 MNHNY, CDR2 SVGAGI (reference sequence). V lost 0 bases and J 11 bases, leaving 7 bases between the germline ends. The CDR3 covers 11 residues. This chain's CDR3 is CASSYSYTQYF. The DNA for the CDR3 is TGTGCCAGCAGTTACTCATATACACAGTACTTC.

The CDR3 DNA is TGTGCCACCAGCAGAGGGTTAGGGGGAGTGGGGGAGACCCAGTACTTC. It translates to CATSRGLGGVGETQYF. V is TRBV15 and J is TRBJ2-5, with D tentatively TRBD1 (6 bases). Trimming removed 1 base at V and 5 bases at J, with 17 bases between. CDR1 LNHNV and CDR2 YYDKDF come from the germline V gene (reference sequence). The CDR3 contains 16 residues.

V usage is TRBV5-1 and J usage is TRBJ2-4; 11 bases align to TRBD2. Unmatched junction bases numbered 10, after V lost 5 bases and J lost 9 bases. From germline, CDR1 is SGHRS and CDR2 YFSETQ. The CDR3 has 15 residues. The CDR3: CASRPSTSGEAIQYF. The CDR3 DNA follows: TGCGCCAGCAGGCCGTCGACTAGCGGGGAGGCCATTCAGTACTTC.

The chain carries TRBV29-1 and TRBJ2-7; TRBD1 matches at 10 bases. The V gene's germline CDR1 is SQVTM and CDR2 ANQGSEA. The CDR3 extends over 15 amino acids. The ends lost 0 bases at V and 4 bases at J; junction bases unmatched: 6. Here the CDR3 DNA reads TGCAGCGTTGAAGACCAGGACAGGGGGGATTACGAGCAGTACTTC. It is translated as CSVEDQDRGDYEQYF.

The chain carries TRBV7-2 and TRBJ2-5; D uncertain. The germline gives CDR1 SGHTA, CDR2 FQGNSA. The CDR3 runs to 12 residues. Trimming took 1 base from V and 12 from J, leaving 12 bases between them. This chain's CDR3 is CASSLGALQKYF. CDR3 coding DNA: TGTGCCAGCAGCTTAGGTGCCTTACAGAAGTACTTC. Based on the CDR3 plus reference TRBV7-2 and TRBJ2-5, the full variable domain is GAGVSQSPSNKVTEKGKDVELRCDPISGHTALYWYRQSLGQGLEFLIYFQGNSAPDKSGLPSDRFSAERTGGSVSTLTIQRTQQEDSAVYLCASSLGALQKYFGPGTRLLVL.

The chain links TRBV5-1 to TRBJ1-4; 11 nucleotides agree with TRBD1. CDR1 is SGHRS and CDR2 is YFSETQ in the germline V gene. Germline trimming cut 1 base from V and 2 bases from J; bases unmatched to any gene: 10. The CDR3 length is 19 residues. The CDR3 protein is CASSLLSGTGGATNEKLFF. CDR3 coding DNA: TGCGCCAGCAGCTTGCTGTCCGGGACAGGGGGTGCCACTAATGAAAAACTGTTTTTT.

The chain has TRBV5-5 and TRBJ2-4; the D gene is possibly TRBD2 (5 bases). From germline, CDR1 is SGHKS and CDR2 YYEKEE (reference sequence). V was trimmed by 4 bases and J by 5 bases, leaving 13 bases between them. This CDR3 contains 14 residues. In DNA, the CDR3 is TGTGCCAGCAGCCCGTCCTCCGGGGAAAACATTCAGTACTTC. The encoded protein is CASSPSSGENIQYF.

This chain joins TRBV7-2 and TRBJ1-4; 7 bases are shared with TRBD1. The junction had 6 bases not matched to a gene; V was cut back by 4 bases and J by 4 bases. The CDR3 extends over 15 amino acids. The germline V gene encodes CDR1 SGHTA and CDR2 FQGNSA. CDR3 nucleotide sequence: TGTGCCAGCAGCTGGGGACAGCACCTTAATGAAAAACTGTTTTTT. Its translation is CASSWGQHLNEKLFF.

CDR3 sequence: CSVAIGGVGTEAFF. The CDR3 coding sequence is TGCAGCGTCGCCATCGGGGGAGTGGGCACTGAAGCTTTCTTT. The chain links TRBV29-1 to TRBJ1-1, with D possibly being TRBD1 (5 bases). Germline CDR1 SQVTM, CDR2 ANQGSEA. The CDR3 sequence is 14 residues long. The ends were cut back, 6 bases at V and 4 bases at J, with 18 bases in the middle.